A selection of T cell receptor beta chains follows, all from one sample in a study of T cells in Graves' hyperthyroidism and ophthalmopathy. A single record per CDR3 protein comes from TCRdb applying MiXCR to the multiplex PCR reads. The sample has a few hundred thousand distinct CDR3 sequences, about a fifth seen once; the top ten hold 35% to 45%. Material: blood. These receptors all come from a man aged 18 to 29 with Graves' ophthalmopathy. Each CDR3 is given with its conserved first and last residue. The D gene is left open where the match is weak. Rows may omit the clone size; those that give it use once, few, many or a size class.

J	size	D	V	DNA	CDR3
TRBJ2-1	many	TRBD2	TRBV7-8	TGTGCCAGCAGCTTAGTTCGGGGGGGCCCCAATGAGCAGTTCTTC	CASSLVRGGPNEQFF
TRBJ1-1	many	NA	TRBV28	TGTGCCAGCAGCCCTTCTCGCAGGGGCACTGAAGCTTTCTTT	CASSPSRRGTEAFF
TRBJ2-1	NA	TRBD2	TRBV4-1	TGCGCCAGCAGCCAACTAGCGGGGGGCGCGGATGAGCAGTTCTTC	CASSQLAGGADEQFF
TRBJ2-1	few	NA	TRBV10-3	NA	CAISVARGARWGEFF
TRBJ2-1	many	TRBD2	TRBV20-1	TGCAGTGCTAGGGGGTTAGCGGGGGCCGTGGAGCAGTTCTTC	CSARGLAGAVEQFF
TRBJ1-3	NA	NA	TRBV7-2	TGTGCCAGCAGCTCGGGACTTTACTCTGGAAACACCATATATTTT	CASSSGLYSGNTIYF
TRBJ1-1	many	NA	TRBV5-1	TGCGCCAGCAGCTTGAATGCAGGGGCCTTAACTGAAGCTTTCTTT	CASSLNAGALTEAFF
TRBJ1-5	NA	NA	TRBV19	TGTGCCAGTAGTAGAGGGGGGCGTCAGCCCCAGCATTTT	CASSRGGRQPQHF
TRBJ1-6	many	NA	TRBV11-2	TGTGCCAGCAGCCGGTTAGAGGGACCGACGACTGACTATTCACCCCTCCACTTT	CASSRLEGPTTDYSPLHF
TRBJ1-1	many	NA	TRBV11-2	TGTGCCAGCAGACATAGGGGAGGCACTGAAGCTTTCTTT	CASRHRGGTEAFF
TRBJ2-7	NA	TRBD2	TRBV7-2	TGTGCCAGCAGCTTAGGAGGGACTAGCTCCTACGAGCAGTACTTC	CASSLGGTSSYEQYF
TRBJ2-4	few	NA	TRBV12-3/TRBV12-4	TGTGCCCGACCCCCACGGGGCTATCGAAACATTCAGTACTTC	CARPPRGYRNIQYF
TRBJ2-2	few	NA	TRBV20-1	TGCAGTGCTAGAGATCTTGCGGTCGGGGAGCTGTTTTTT	CSARDLAVGELFF
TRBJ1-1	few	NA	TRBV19	TGTGCCAGTAGTATACTGGGGAGCAGCACTGAAGCTTTCTTT	CASSILGSSTEAFF
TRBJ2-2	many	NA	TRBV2	TGTGCCACCAATAAGGAAGGGATCGGGGAGCTGTTTTTT	CATNKEGIGELFF
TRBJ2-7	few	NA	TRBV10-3	TGTGCCATCAGTGAGTCAGGGCAGCGGAACGAGCAGTACTTC	CAISESGQRNEQYF
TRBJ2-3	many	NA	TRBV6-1	TGTGCCAGCAGTCAACAGGGACTCACAGATACGCAGTATTTT	CASSQQGLTDTQYF
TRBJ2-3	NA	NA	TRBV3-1	TGTGCCAGCAGCCGCCCGTCGGTAAATACGCAGTATTTT	CASSRPSVNTQYF
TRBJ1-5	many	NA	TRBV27	TGTGCCAGCAGTTTTTGGGGGGAGGGTCAGCCCCAGCATTTT	CASSFWGEGQPQHF
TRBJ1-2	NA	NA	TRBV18	TGTGCCAGCTCATCCGGGACCTCCAACTATGGCTACACCTTC	CASSSGTSNYGYTF
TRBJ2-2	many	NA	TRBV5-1	TGCGCCAGCAGCTTGATCCCGGTAGGCGGGGAGCTGTTTTTT	CASSLIPVGGELFF
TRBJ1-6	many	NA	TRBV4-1	TGCGCCAGCAGCCAAGAAGGCCTTGGGGGAAAACCCCTCCACTTT	CASSQEGLGGKPLHF
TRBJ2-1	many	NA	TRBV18	TGTGCCAGCTCACCAGTAGTGACAGACAATGAGCAGTTCTTC	CASSPVVTDNEQFF
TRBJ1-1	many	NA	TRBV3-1	TGTGCCAGCAGCCAAGAAGGGACTGAAGCTTTCTTT	CASSQEGTEAFF
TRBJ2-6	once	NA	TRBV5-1	TGCGCCAGCACCTTTACCACTGGGGCCAACGTCCTGACTTTC	CASTFTTGANVLTF
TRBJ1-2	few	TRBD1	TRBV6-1	TGTGCCAGCAGTGAAGAAGGGGGCGACTATGGCTACACCTTC	CASSEEGGDYGYTF
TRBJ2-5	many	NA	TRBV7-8	TGTGCCAGCAGCCCCCGGAGGGGCAGGGGCGAAGAGACCCAGTACTTC	CASSPRRGRGEETQYF
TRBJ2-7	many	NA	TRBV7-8	TGTGCCAGCAGCCCCATGGGGACCAACGAGCAGTACTTC	CASSPMGTNEQYF
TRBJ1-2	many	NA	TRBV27	TGTGCCAGCAGTTCAGATAAGACAGGCAGGGATGGCTACACCTTC	CASSSDKTGRDGYTF
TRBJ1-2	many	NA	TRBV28	TGTGCCAGCAGTTTCGAGGGCTATGGCTACACCTTC	CASSFEGYGYTF
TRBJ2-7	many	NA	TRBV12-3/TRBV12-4	TGTGCCAGCAGTTTAGTCACCTACGAGCAGTACTTC	CASSLVTYEQYF
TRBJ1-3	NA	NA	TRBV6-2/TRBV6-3	TGTGCCAGCAGTTTTCGGGCCCCCAATGGGGGTTCTGGAAACACCGTATATTTT	CASSFRAPNGGSGNTVYF
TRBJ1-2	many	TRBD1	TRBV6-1	TGTGCCAGCAGTAAGACCGGGACAGGGAACTATGGCTACACCTTC	CASSKTGTGNYGYTF
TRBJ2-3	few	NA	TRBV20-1	TGCAGTGCGCCGGCAGATACGCAGTATTTT	CSAPADTQYF
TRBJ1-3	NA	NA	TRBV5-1	TGCGCCAGCAGCCCAGTGGCTAACTCTGGAAACACCATATATTTT	CASSPVANSGNTIYF
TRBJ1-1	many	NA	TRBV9	TGTGCCAGCAGCGAGACGGGACAGAACACTGAAGCTTTCTTT	CASSETGQNTEAFF
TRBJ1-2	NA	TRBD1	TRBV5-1	TGCGCCAGCAGCAGCTGGGACAGGGCAAATGGCTACACCTTC	CASSSWDRANGYTF
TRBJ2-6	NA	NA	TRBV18	TGTGCCAGCTCACGTTCAACTGGGGCCAACGTCCTGACTTTC	CASSRSTGANVLTF
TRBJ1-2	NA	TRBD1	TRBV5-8	TGTGCCAGCAGCTTCGAGGGGGCTACCCTCTATGGCTACACCTTC	CASSFEGATLYGYTF
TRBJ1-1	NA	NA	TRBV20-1	TGCAGTGCTAGAGATGCCGAGAAGGGCACTGAAGCTTTCTTT	CSARDAEKGTEAFF